This T cell receptor beta chain was sequenced in a study of blood T cells in healthy people across ages. Study-wide results and caveats: Researchers report that TCR beta diversity correlated strongly with naive T cell percentage. Unknown CMV status may confound age-related changes in expanded clones.

Combining a sample-barcoded 5' primer with a J-beta primer mix, a second PCR ran for about 6 to 11 cycles. From the 5' RACE reads, TCRdb called clonotypes with MiXCR, one entry per CDR3 protein. The sample holds 700,000 to 850,000 distinct CDR3 sequences, approximately 53% seen once. Extraction of total RNA produced a minimum of 5 micrograms from each sample. CDR3 length: 13 amino acids. Germline loops: CDR1 SGHTA, CDR2 FQGNSA. After removal of 3 bases from V and 3 bases from J, the junction contained 2 bases not matched to a gene. With regard to this clonotype: What it recognizes is unknown.

The TCR comes from an elderly man in good health. V and J are TRBV7-2 and TRBJ2-7, with 7 bases that match TRBD2. The sequenced sample was blood. The CDR3 nucleotides read TGTGCCAGCAGCTTGGGGGGGTACTACGAGCAGTACTTC. This sequence encodes CASSLGGYYEQYF.